The sequence of this T cell receptor beta chain was determined in a study of T cells in tumors after PD-1 blockade. Sequencing used immunoSEQ multiplex PCR; TCRdb keeps in-frame clones, though not all of them. The data show approximately 30,000 clones, 73% seen once. The germline CDR1 and CDR2 sequences are MNHEY and SVGAGI. J was trimmed by 2 bases and V by 6 bases; bases with no gene match: 6. This CDR3 is 15 amino acids long. The TCR originated in a human donor with basal cell carcinoma. The specimen comprised PBMCs, sampled after anti-PD-1 treatment. V and J are TRBV6-5 and TRBJ2-7, with 11 positions matching TRBD1. CDR3 region: CASSEKDRGPYEQYF. The CDR3 nucleotides read TGTGCCAGCAGCGAGAAGGACAGGGGGCCCTACGAGCAGTACTTC.